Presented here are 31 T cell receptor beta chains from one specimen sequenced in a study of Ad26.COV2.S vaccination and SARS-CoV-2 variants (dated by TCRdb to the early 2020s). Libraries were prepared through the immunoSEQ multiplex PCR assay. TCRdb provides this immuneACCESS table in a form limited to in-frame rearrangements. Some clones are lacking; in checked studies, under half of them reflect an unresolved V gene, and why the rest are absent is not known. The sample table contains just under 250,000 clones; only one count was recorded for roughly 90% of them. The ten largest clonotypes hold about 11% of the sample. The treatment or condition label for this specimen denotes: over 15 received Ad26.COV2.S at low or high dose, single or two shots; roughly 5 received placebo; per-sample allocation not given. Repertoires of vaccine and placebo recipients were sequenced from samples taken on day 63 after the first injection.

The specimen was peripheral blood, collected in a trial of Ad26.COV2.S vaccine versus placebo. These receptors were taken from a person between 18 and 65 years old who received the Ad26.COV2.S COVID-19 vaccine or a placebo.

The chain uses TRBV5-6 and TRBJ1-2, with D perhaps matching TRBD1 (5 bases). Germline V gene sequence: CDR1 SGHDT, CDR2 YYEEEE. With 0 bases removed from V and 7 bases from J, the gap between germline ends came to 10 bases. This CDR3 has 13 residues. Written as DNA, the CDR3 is TGTGCCAGCAGCTTGGGGCAGGGAGGTGGCTACACCTTC. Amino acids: CASSLGQGGGYTF.

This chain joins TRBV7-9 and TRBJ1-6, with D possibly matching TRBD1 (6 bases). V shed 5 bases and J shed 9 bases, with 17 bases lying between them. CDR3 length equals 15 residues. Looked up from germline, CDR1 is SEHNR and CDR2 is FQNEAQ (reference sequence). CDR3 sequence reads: CASSILPGVGSPLHF. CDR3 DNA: TGTGCCAGCAGCATTCTCCCAGGGGTAGGTTCACCCCTCCACTTT.

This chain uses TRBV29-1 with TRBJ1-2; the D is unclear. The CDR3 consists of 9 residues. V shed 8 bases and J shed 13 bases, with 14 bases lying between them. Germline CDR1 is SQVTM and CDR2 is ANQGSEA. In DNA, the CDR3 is TGCAGCTTCCCCTGGCCCCTCACCTTC. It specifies CSFPWPLTF.

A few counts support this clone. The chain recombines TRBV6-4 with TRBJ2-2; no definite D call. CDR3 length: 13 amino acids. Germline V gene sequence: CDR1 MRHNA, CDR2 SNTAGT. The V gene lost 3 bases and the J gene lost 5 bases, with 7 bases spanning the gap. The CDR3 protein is CASSEGETGELFF. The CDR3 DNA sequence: TGTGCCAGCAGTGAAGGCGAAACCGGGGAGCTGTTTTTT.

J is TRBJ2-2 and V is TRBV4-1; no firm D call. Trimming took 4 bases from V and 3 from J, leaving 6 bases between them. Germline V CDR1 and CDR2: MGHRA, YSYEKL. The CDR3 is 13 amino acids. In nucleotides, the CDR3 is TGCGCCAGCAGCCCAAGAGACACCGGGGAGCTGTTTTTT. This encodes CASSPRDTGELFF.

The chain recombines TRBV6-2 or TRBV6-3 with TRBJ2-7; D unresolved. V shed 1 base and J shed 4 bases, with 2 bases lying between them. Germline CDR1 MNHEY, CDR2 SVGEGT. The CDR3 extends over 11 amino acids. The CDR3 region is CASSYLYEQYF. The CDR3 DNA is TGTGCCAGCAGTTACTTATACGAGCAGTACTTC.

CDR3 amino acids: CASSKVEDYEQYF. For the CDR3, the DNA is TGTGCCAGTAGCAAAGTCGAAGACTACGAGCAGTACTTC. The rearrangement joins TRBV19 to TRBJ2-7; D gene unclear. CDR1 is LNHDA, CDR2 SQIVND, per germline (reference sequence). Trimming shortened V by 6 bases and J by 3 bases, and 12 bases separated the two germline ends. The CDR3 sequence is 13 residues long. Using reference TRBV19 and TRBJ2-7 for the parts outside the CDR3, the full variable domain is DGGITQSPKYLFRKEGQNVTLSCEQNLNHDAMYWYRQDPGQGLRLIYYSQIVNDFQKGDIAEGYSVSREKKESFPLTVTSAQKNPTAFYLCASSKVEDYEQYFGPGTRLTVT.

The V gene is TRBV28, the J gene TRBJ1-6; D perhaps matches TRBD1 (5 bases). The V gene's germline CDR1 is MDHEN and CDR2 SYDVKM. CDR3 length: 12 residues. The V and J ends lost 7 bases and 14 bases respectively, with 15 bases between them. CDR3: CASKGTEETLHF. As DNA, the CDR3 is TGTGCCAGCAAAGGGACGGAGGAGACCCTCCACTTT.

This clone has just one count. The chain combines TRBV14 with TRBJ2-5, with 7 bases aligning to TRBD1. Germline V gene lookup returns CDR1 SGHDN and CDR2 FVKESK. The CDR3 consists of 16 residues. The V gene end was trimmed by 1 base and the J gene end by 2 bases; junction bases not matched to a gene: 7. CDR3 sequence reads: CASSQVKMTGQETQYF. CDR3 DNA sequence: TGTGCCAGCAGCCAAGTTAAAATGACAGGGCAAGAGACCCAGTACTTC.

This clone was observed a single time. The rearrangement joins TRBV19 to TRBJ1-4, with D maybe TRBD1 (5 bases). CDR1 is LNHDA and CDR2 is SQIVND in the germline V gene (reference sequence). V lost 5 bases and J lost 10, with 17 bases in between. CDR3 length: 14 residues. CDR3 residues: CASSPGLLTGKLFF. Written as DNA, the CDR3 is TGTGCCAGTAGTCCGGGACTCCTTACCGGAAAACTGTTTTTT.

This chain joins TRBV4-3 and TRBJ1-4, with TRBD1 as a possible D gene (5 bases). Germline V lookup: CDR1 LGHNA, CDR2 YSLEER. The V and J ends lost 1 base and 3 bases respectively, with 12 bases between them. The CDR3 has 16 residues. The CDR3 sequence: CASSQGGQGANEKLFF. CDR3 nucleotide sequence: TGCGCCAGCAGCCAAGGAGGGCAAGGGGCTAATGAAAAACTGTTTTTT.

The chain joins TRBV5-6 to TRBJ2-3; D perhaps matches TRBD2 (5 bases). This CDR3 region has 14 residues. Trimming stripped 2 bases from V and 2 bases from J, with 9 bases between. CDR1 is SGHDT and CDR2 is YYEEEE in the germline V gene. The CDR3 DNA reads TGTGCCAGCAGCTTTACTAGATACACAGATACGCAGTATTTT. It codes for CASSFTRYTDTQYF. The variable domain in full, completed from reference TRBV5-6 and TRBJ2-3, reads DAGVTQSPTHLIKTRGQQVTLRCSPKSGHDTVSWYQQALGQGPQFIFQYYEEEERQRGNFPDRFSGHQFPNYSSELNVNALLLGDSALYLCASSFTRYTDTQYFGPGTRLTVL.

The CDR3 DNA reads as TGTGCCAGCAGCCGACAGGGAGGTCAGCCCCAGCATTTT. Protein product: CASSRQGGQPQHF. The genes are TRBV9 and TRBJ1-5; 7 bases match TRBD1. V lost 4 bases to trimming and J lost 6 bases; unmatched junction nucleotides: 4. The CDR3 sequence is 13 residues long. Germline V CDR1 and CDR2: SGDLS, YYNGEE.

The CDR3 coding sequence is TGTGCCAGCAGCTTCGGGACAGTCTACGAGCAGTACTTC. Protein: CASSFGTVYEQYF. The rearrangement uses TRBV7-8 and TRBJ2-7, with 7 bases matching TRBD1. The CDR3 has 13 amino acids. Germline trimming cut 3 bases from V and 3 bases from J; bases unmatched to any gene: 2. Germline V gene data show CDR1 as SGHVS and CDR2 as FQNEAQ.

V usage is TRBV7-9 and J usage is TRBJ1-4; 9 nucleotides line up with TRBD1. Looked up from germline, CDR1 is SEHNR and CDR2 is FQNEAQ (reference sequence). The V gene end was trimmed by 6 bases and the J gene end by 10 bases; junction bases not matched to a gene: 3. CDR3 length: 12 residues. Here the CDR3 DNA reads TGTGCCAGCAGTCCGACAGGGGGAAAACTGTTTTTT. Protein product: CASSPTGGKLFF.

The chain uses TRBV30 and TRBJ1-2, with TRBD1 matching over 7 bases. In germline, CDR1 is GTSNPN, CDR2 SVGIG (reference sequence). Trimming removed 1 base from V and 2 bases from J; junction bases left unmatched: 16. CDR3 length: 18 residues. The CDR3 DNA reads TGTGCCTGGAGTGGATACAGGGACAGCCGCCTCCTCAACTATGGCTACACCTTC. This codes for CAWSGYRDSRLLNYGYTF.

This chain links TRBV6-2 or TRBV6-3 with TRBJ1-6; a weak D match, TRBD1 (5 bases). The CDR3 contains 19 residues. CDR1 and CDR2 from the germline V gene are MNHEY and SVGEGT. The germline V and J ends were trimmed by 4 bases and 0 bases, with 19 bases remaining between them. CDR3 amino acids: CASSSGTVLFYSYNSPLHF. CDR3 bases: TGTGCCAGCAGTTCTGGGACGGTCCTCTTTTACTCCTATAATTCACCCCTCCACTTT.

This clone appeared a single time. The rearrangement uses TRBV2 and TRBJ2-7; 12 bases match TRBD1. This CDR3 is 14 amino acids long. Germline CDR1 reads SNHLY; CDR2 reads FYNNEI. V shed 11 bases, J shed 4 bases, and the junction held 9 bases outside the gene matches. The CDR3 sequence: CASGTGGSGYEQYF. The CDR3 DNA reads TGTGCCTCCGGGACAGGGGGCTCAGGGTACGAGCAGTACTTC.

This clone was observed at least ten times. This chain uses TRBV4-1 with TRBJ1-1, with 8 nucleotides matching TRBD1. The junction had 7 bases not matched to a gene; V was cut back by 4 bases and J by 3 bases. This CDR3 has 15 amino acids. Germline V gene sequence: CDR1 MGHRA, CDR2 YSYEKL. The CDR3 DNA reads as TGCGCCAGCAGCCCAGGACAGGGTAGGGACACTGAAGCTTTCTTT. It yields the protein CASSPGQGRDTEAFF.

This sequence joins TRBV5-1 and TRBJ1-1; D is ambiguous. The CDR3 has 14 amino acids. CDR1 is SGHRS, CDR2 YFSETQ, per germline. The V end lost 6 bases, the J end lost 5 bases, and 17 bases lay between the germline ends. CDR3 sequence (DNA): TGCGCCAGCACCGTAACATTGGGTGTGACTGAAGCTTTCTTT. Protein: CASTVTLGVTEAFF.

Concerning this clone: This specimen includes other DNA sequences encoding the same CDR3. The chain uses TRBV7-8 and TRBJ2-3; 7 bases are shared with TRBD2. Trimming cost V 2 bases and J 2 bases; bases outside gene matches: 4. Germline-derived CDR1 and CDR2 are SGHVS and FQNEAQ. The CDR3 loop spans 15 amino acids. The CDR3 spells CASSLSGGNTDTQYF. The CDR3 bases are TGTGCCAGCAGCTTATCCGGGGGGAACACAGATACGCAGTATTTT.

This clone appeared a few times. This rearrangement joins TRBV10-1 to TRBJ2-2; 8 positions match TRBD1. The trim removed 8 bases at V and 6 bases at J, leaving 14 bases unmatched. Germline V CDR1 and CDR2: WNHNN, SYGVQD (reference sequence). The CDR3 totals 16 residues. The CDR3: CASGTTGGMLAGELFF. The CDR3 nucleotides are TGCGCCAGCGGCACTACAGGGGGGATGTTGGCCGGGGAGCTGTTTTTT.

Here the CDR3 DNA reads TGTGCCAGCAGGTCCGGGACAGGGACCTACAATGAGCAGTTCTTC. This encodes CASRSGTGTYNEQFF. The V gene is TRBV5-6, the J gene TRBJ2-1, with 9 bases aligning to TRBD1. CDR1 is SGHDT, CDR2 YYEEEE, per germline. The CDR3 has 15 residues. J gave up 2 bases and V 5 bases, and 5 bases lay outside the gene matches. Full variable domain (missing parts from reference TRBV5-6 and TRBJ2-1): DAGVTQSPTHLIKTRGQQVTLRCSPKSGHDTVSWYQQALGQGPQFIFQYYEEEERQRGNFPDRFSGHQFPNYSSELNVNALLLGDSALYLCASRSGTGTYNEQFFGPGTRLTVL.

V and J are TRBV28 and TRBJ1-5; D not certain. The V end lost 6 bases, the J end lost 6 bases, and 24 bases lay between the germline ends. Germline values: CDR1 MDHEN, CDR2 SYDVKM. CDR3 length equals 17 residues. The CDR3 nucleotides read TGTGCCAGCAGACTAGCGCCCTCTGGATCGAAAAGTCAGCCCCAGCATTTT. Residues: CASRLAPSGSKSQPQHF.

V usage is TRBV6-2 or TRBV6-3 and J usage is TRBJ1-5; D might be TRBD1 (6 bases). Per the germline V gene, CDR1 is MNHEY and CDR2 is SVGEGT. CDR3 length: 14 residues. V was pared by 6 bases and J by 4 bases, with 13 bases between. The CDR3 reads CASSRQGQNQPQHF. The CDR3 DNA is TGTGCCAGCAGCCGTCAAGGACAGAATCAGCCCCAGCATTTT.

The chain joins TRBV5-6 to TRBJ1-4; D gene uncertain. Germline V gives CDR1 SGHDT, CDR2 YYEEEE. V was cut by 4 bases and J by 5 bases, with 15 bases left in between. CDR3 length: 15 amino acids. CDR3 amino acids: CASSAPDAGNEKLFF. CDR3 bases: TGTGCCAGCAGCGCCCCCGACGCCGGCAATGAAAAACTGTTTTTT.

This CDR3 reads CASTGANYGYTF. Written as DNA, the CDR3 is TGTGCCTCGACCGGGGCTAACTATGGCTACACCTTC. V and J are TRBV30 and TRBJ1-2; D gene unclear. V lost 7 bases to trimming and J lost 0 bases, with 9 bases between them. The CDR3 sequence is 12 residues long. CDR1 and CDR2 from the germline V gene are GTSNPN and SVGIG (reference sequence).

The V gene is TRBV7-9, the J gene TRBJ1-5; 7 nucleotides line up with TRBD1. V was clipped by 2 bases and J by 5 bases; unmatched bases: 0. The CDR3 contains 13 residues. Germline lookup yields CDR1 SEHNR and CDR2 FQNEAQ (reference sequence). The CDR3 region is CASSLTGDQPQHF. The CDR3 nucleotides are TGTGCCAGCAGCTTAACAGGGGATCAGCCCCAGCATTTT.

CDR3 in DNA: TGTGCCAGCAGGGCTACCGGGACCATTTACAATGAGCAGTTCTTC. Protein sequence: CASRATGTIYNEQFF. The chain has TRBV7-9 and TRBJ2-1; D may correspond to TRBD1 or TRBD2 (5 bases each). Germline V CDR1 and CDR2: SEHNR, FQNEAQ (reference sequence). The V and J ends lost 6 bases and 4 bases respectively, with 16 bases between them. The CDR3 spans 15 residues. The full variable domain, in which reference TRBV7-9 and TRBJ2-1 provide the parts outside the CDR3, is DTGVSQNPRHKITKRGQNVTFRCDPISEHNRLYWYRQTLGQGPEFLTYFQNEAQLEKSRLLSDRFSAERPKGSFSTLEIQRTEQGDSAMYLCASRATGTIYNEQFFGPGTRLTVL.

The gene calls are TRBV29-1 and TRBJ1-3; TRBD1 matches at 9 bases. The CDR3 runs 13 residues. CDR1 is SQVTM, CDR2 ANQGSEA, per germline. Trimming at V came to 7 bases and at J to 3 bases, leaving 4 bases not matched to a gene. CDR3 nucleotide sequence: TGCAGCGCGGGGACAGGGATTGGAAACACCATATATTTT. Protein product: CSAGTGIGNTIYF.

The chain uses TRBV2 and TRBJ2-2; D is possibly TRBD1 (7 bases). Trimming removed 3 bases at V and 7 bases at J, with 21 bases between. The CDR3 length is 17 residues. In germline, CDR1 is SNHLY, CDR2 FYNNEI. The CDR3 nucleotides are TGTGCCAGCAGTGATAGGAGCTACAGGGGAGCGGGCGGGGAGCTGTTTTTT. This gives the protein CASSDRSYRGAGGELFF.